This T cell receptor (beta chain) is drawn from a study of blood T cell repertoires in COVID-19. Study summary: Sites in the United States, Italy and Spain provided acute and convalescent COVID-19 samples. T cells, B-cell-depleted T cells, or PBMCs provided the cDNA or gDNA that served as material.

This clone was observed a single time. Authors' processing steps: How many nucleated cells were present was estimated from reference gene primer amplification. Sequencing used immunoSEQ multiplex PCR; TCRdb keeps in-frame clones, though not all of them. The DNA was the basis for D and trimming; V, J and clone size are from that table. The sample lists about 87,000 clones; about 71% were seen once. This CDR3 has 14 residues. Germline V lookup: CDR1 MRHNA, CDR2 SNTAGT. V lost 5 bases, J lost 5 bases, and 5 bases stayed unmatched. Sequenced: peripheral blood. The rearrangement links TRBV6-4 to TRBJ1-1, with 10 bases matching TRBD1. This receptor was taken from a woman between 45 and 60 years old with acute or convalescent COVID-19. For the CDR3, the DNA is TGTGCCAGCAGTCAGACAGGGGGCGAGACTGAAGCTTTCTTT. This translates into CASSQTGGETEAFF.